The present T cell receptor (beta chain) was sequenced within a study of blood T cell repertoires in COVID-19. This CDR3 has 16 amino acids. V lost 5 bases and J lost 1; bases outside the gene matches: 7. CDR1 is SGHVS and CDR2 is FQNEAQ in the germline V gene. This clone was seen many times. Using immunoSEQ multiplex PCR, the repertoire was profiled, and TCRdb retains in-frame clones only, with some absent. The sample lists some 150,000 clones, around 79% occurring once. This sequence joins TRBV7-8 and TRBJ1-1; 10 bases align to TRBD1. Sequencing was done on a sample of peripheral blood. The receptor's source is a man at least 80 years old with acute or convalescent COVID-19. Here the CDR3 reads CASSPRDRGSNTEAFF. The CDR3 nucleotides are TGTGCCAGCAGCCCTCGGGACAGGGGTTCGAACACTGAAGCTTTCTTT. Using reference TRBV7-8 and TRBJ1-1 for the parts outside the CDR3, the full variable domain is GAGVSQSPRYKVAKRGQDVALRCDPISGHVSLFWYQQALGQGPEFLTYFQNEAQLDKSGLPSDRFFAERPEGSVSTLKIQRTQQEDSAVYLCASSPRDRGSNTEAFFGQGTRLTVV.